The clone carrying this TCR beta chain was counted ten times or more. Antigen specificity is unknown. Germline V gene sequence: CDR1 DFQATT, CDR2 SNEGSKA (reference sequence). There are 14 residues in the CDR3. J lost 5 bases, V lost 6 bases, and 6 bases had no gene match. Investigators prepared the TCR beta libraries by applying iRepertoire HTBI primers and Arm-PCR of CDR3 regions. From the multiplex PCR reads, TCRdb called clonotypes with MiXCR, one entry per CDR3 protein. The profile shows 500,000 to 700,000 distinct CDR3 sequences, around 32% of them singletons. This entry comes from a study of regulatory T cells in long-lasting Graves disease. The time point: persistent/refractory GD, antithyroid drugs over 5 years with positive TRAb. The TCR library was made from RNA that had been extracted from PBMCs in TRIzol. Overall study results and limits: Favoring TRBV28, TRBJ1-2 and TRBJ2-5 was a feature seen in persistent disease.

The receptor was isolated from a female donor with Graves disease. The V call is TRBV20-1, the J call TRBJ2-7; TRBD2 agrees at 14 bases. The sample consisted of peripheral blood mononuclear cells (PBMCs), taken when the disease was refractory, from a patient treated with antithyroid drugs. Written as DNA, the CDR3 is TGCAGTGCACCGGGACTAGCGGGAGATGACGAGCAGTACTTC. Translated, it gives CSAPGLAGDDEQYF.